The 3 T cell receptor beta chains in this list originate from one sample, sequenced in a study of blood T cell repertoires in COVID-19. Assay used: immunoSEQ multiplex PCR; TCRdb lists only in-frame clones, some missing. This table has more than 45,000 clones, 75% to 85% appearing once. The sample was peripheral blood. The receptors originated from an older man in a cohort sampled during active COVID-19.

The V gene is TRBV2, the J gene TRBJ1-2, with 9 bases that match TRBD1. The CDR3 totals 12 residues. The germline gives CDR1 SNHLY, CDR2 FYNNEI. V dropped 6 bases and J dropped 8; count of bases not matched to a gene: 4. CDR3 in amino acids: CASSEDRGGYTF. Here the CDR3 DNA reads TGTGCCAGCAGCGAGGACAGGGGAGGCTACACCTTC. The full variable domain, its missing parts supplied by reference TRBV2 and TRBJ1-2, is EPEVTQTPSHQVTQMGQEVILRCVPISNHLYFYWYRQILGQKVEFLVSFYNNEISEKSEIFDDQFSVERPDGSNFTLKIRSTKLEDSAMYFCASSEDRGGYTFGSGTRLTVV.

The J gene is TRBJ1-5, the V gene TRBV6-5; D is uncertain. Deletions cut 0 bases from V and 3 bases from J, with 9 bases between. CDR1 MNHEY and CDR2 SVGAGI come from the germline V gene. The CDR3 totals 15 residues. CDR3 bases: TGTGCCAGCAGTTACTCGAGCAGGCTCAATCAGCCCCAGCATTTT. Translating it yields CASSYSSRLNQPQHF.

The CDR3: CASRIQNSGANVLTF. The CDR3 DNA is TGTGCCAGCAGGATACAGAACTCTGGGGCCAACGTCCTGACTTTC. The gene calls are TRBV5-8 and TRBJ2-6; the D is unclear. V lost 5 bases and J lost 0, with 9 bases in between. The V gene's germline CDR1 is SGHTS and CDR2 YDEGEE. The CDR3 contains 15 residues.